This TCR beta chain emerged from a study of neurological immune-mediated disorders. Study-wide findings and caveats: HTLV-1-associated myelopathy had the most TCR clonal expansion, and multiple sclerosis had the least, less than healthy controls.

This clonotype was recorded at least ten times. No antigen is known for it. Time point noted: longitudinal time-point 2. Healthy controls comprised blood bank volunteers in Maryland, USA. Deletions cut 0 bases from V and 5 bases from J, with 14 bases between. CDR1 and CDR2 (germline): LNHNV, YYDKDF (reference sequence). This CDR3 has 16 amino acids. 5'RACE employing 10-nucleotide random UMIs yielded the cDNA. Every sequencing run drew on 15-18 subjects and yielded over 170 million TCR-beta sequences. TCRdb redid the calling of the 5' RACE reads with MiXCR, one entry per CDR3 protein. The sample yields fewer than 70,000 distinct CDR3 sequences, around 10% seen once.

The receptor comes from a man between 25 and 39 years old in good health. This chain connects TRBV15 to TRBJ1-5; tentatively, D is TRBD1 (6 bases). Sequencing was carried out using PBMCs. The DNA for the CDR3 is TGTGCCACCAGCAGAGATTTCACAGGGCTTGATCAGCCCCAGCATTTT. Its translation is CATSRDFTGLDQPQHF.